A single sample is the source of the 12 T cell receptor beta chains below, sequenced in a study of beta chain features in type 1 diabetes. Every bit of the isolated RNA underwent reverse transcription, so sequencing read expressed TCRB transcripts. The repertoire was sequenced with immunoSEQ multiplex PCR; TCRdb's copy has only in-frame clones and lacks some. The data contain 160,000 or so clones, around 8.4% of them singletons. General observations from the study: Moderate but significant shortening of TCRB CDR3s was recorded in all four CD4+ subsets from Type 1 diabetes patients.

No antigen has been assigned to these receptors. Sequences were obtained from central memory CD4+ T cells from blood. The source of these receptors is a young woman with type 1 diabetes.

This clone was recorded a few times. This rearrangement joins TRBV4-3 to TRBJ2-7; the match to TRBD1 covers 11 bases. Unmatched junction bases numbered 4, after V lost 0 bases and J lost 3 bases. This CDR3 spans 16 amino acids. Germline values: CDR1 LGHNA, CDR2 YSLEER. CDR3 residues: CASSQDGTGGFYEQYF. The DNA of the CDR3 is TGCGCCAGCAGCCAAGATGGGACAGGGGGATTCTACGAGCAGTACTTC.

CDR3 loop: CASSQELAANEQFF. The CDR3 DNA reads TGTGCCAGCAGCCAAGAACTAGCGGCGAATGAGCAGTTCTTC. V usage is TRBV14 and J usage is TRBJ2-1; 8 bases line up with TRBD2. V gave up 0 bases and J gave up 7 bases; unmatched junction bases: 2. Germline V lookup: CDR1 SGHDN, CDR2 FVKESK. The CDR3 has 14 residues.

V gene TRBV5-1 combines with J gene TRBJ2-1; the match to TRBD1 covers 9 bases. Germline CDR1 SGHRS, CDR2 YFSETQ. Trimming removed 0 bases from V and 9 bases from J; junction bases left unmatched: 4. This CDR3 has 14 residues. The CDR3 nucleotides read TGCGCCAGCAGCTTGGGACAGGGGGTCAGTGAGCAGTTCTTC. This sequence encodes CASSLGQGVSEQFF.

Details on this clone: Other DNA sequences of this sample code for an identical CDR3. The J gene is TRBJ2-5, the V gene TRBV7-9; 8 bases are shared with TRBD2. The J segment lost 5 bases and the V segment lost 2 bases, leaving 1 base of the junction unmatched. CDR3 length: 13 amino acids. Per germline, CDR1 SEHNR and CDR2 FQNEAQ (reference sequence). The CDR3: CASSLSGGETQYF. The CDR3 DNA is TGTGCCAGCAGCTTATCGGGGGGGGAGACCCAGTACTTC.

This clone was recorded a few times. The J gene is TRBJ2-7, the V gene TRBV15; tentative D call: TRBD1 (8 bases). Germline CDR1 reads LNHNV; CDR2 reads YYDKDF (reference sequence). The CDR3 runs to 17 residues. Between the trimmed V and J ends, which lost 3 bases and 0 bases, there was a span of 18 bases. For the CDR3, the DNA is TGTGCCACCAGCAGGGATATAACAGGGGGGGGCTCCTACGAGCAGTACTTC. As protein: CATSRDITGGGSYEQYF.

The rearrangement uses TRBV28 and TRBJ1-1; D perhaps matches TRBD1 (5 bases). The CDR3 sequence is 15 residues long. From germline, CDR1 is MDHEN and CDR2 SYDVKM. Trimming cost V 2 bases and J 8 bases, with 18 bases left between them. The CDR3 nucleotides read TGTGCCAGCAGTTTAGGGGGGACGGACCCTAGGGAAGCTTTCTTT. It is translated as CASSLGGTDPREAFF.

This clone was counted a few times. The V gene is TRBV7-2, the J gene TRBJ1-2, with no clear D. This CDR3 is 15 amino acids long. The V end was cut by 1 base, the J end by 1 base, with 10 bases between. Germline values: CDR1 SGHTA, CDR2 FQGNSA. CDR3 sequence: CASSLGAGHNYGYTF. CDR3 nucleotides: TGTGCCAGCAGCTTAGGGGCAGGCCATAACTATGGCTACACCTTC.

This clone was picked up a small number of times. The rearrangement joins TRBV7-6 to TRBJ2-7; D is perhaps TRBD2 (6 bases). V lost 3 bases and J 0 bases, leaving 9 bases between the germline ends. This CDR3 contains 14 residues. The V gene's germline CDR1 is SGHVS and CDR2 FNYEAQ. The CDR3 nucleotides read TGTGCCAGCAGCTTGGGACTTCTCTCCTACGAGCAGTACTTC. The encoded protein is CASSLGLLSYEQYF.

This sequence joins TRBV9 and TRBJ2-5; 7 nucleotides agree with TRBD2. The CDR3 spans 16 residues. The V segment lost 0 bases and the J segment 2 bases; nucleotides outside the gene matches: 7. Germline values: CDR1 SGDLS, CDR2 YYNGEE. The CDR3 DNA sequence: TGTGCCAGCAGCGTAGGGGGACCGGGAGGACAAGAGACCCAGTACTTC. Translating it yields CASSVGGPGGQETQYF.

The chain uses TRBV10-3 and TRBJ1-2; the D gene is possibly TRBD1 (6 bases). The CDR3 has 17 residues. Germline V CDR1 and CDR2: ENHRY, SYGVKD. V was pared by 2 bases and J by 0 bases, with 16 bases between. The CDR3 sequence: CAISEPPRGQANYGYTF. The CDR3 nucleotides read TGTGCCATCAGTGAGCCGCCCAGGGGACAAGCTAACTATGGCTACACCTTC.

The rearrangement uses TRBV4-3 and TRBJ2-2; 9 positions match TRBD2. This CDR3 spans 18 amino acids. CDR1 LGHNA and CDR2 YSLEER come from the germline V gene. The V gene end was trimmed by 4 bases and the J gene end by 1 base; junction bases not matched to a gene: 10. Written as DNA, the CDR3 is TGCGCCAGCAGCCCGTATAAGACTAGCGGACTGAACACCGGGGAGCTGTTTTTT. It codes for CASSPYKTSGLNTGELFF.

A few counts support this clone. The genes are TRBV7-2 and TRBJ2-3; D is possibly TRBD2 (6 bases). CDR1 and CDR2 from the germline V gene are SGHTA and FQGNSA. V was trimmed by 5 bases and J by 4 bases, leaving 16 bases between them. This CDR3 region has 15 residues. CDR3 in amino acids: CASSRTGGLSDTQYF. The CDR3 nucleotides read TGTGCCAGCAGCCGCACTGGGGGGTTATCAGATACGCAGTATTTT.